Included here is one T cell receptor (beta chain) sequence, with context. The sample comes from a study of T cell changes during pregnancy in multiple sclerosis. The ends were cut back, 4 bases at V and 0 bases at J, with 14 bases in the middle. The CDR3 has 16 amino acids. From germline, CDR1 is SEHNR and CDR2 FQNEAQ (reference sequence). Data came from immunoSEQ multiplex PCR; TCRdb stores just in-frame clones and leaves some out. This sample has some 42,000 clones, with 90% to 95% found just once. The sequence derives from a female donor with multiple sclerosis, enrolled in a pregnancy study. The rearrangement links TRBV7-9 to TRBJ2-3; no definite D call. This specimen was CD4+ T cells from peripheral blood mononuclear cells, taken in the third trimester of pregnancy. The CDR3 coding sequence is TGTGCCAGCAGCTCGACCGTTGACTCTAGCACAGATACGCAGTATTTT. It is translated as CASSSTVDSSTDTQYF. Looking up the rest from reference TRBV7-9 and TRBJ2-3 gives the full variable domain: DTGVSQNPRHKITKRGQNVTFRCDPISEHNRLYWYRQTLGQGPEFLTYFQNEAQLEKSRLLSDRFSAERPKGSFSTLEIQRTEQGDSAMYLCASSSTVDSSTDTQYFGPGTRLTVL.